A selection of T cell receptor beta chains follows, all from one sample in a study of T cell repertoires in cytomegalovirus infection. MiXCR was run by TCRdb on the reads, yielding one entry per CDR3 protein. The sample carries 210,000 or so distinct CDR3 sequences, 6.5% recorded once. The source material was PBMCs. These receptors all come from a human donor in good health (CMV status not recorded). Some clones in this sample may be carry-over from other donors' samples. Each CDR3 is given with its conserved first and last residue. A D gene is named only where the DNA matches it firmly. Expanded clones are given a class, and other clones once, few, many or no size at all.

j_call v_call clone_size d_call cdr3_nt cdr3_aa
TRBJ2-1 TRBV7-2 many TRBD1 TGTGCCAGCAGCTTAGCTCGACAGGGGGCGTACAATGAGCAGTTCTTC CASSLARQGAYNEQFF
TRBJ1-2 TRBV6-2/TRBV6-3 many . TGTGCCAGCAGTTACCTGGATGCCGGCTACACCTTC CASSYLDAGYTF
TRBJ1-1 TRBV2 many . TGTGCCAGCAGTGAAACGGCCGGAACCACTGAAGCTTTCTTT CASSETAGTTEAFF
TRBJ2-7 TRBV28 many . TGTGCCAGCAGTTATAGTTGGGGGCCGAACTACGAGCAGTACTTC CASSYSWGPNYEQYF
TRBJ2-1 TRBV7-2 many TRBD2 TGTGCCAGCAGCTTAGGTGGAAGCGGGGGATTAGAGCAGTTCTTC CASSLGGSGGLEQFF
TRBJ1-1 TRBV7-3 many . TGTGCCAGCAGCTCAGGGAGGGACACTGAAGCTTTCTTT CASSSGRDTEAFF
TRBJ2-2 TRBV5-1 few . TGCGCCAGCAGCTTCGGGGGTTTGAACACCGGGGAGCTGTTTTTT CASSFGGLNTGELFF
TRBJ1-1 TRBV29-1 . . TGCAGCGTTGAAGATCATTTCGGGTATCGTGAAGCTTTCTTT CSVEDHFGYREAFF
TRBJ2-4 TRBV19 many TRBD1 TGTGCCAGTAGTAGACAGGGTGACGGAGCCAAAAACATTCAGTACTTC CASSRQGDGAKNIQYF
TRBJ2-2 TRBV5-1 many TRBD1 TGCGCCAGCAGCGATGGCCGGACAGGGGGCACCGGGGAGCTGTTTTTT CASSDGRTGGTGELFF
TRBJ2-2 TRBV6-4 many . TGTGCCAGCAGTGACTCGATCGATAGGGCAGATGTCTCCGGGGAGCTGTTTTTT CASSDSIDRADVSGELFF
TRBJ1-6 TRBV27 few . TGTGCCAGCAGTTTTCGCCAGGGCTATAATTCACCCCTCCACTTT CASSFRQGYNSPLHF
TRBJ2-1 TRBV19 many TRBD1 TGTGCCAGTAGTATCGGGACAGGCCCATACAATGAGCAGTTCTTC CASSIGTGPYNEQFF
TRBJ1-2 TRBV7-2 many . TGTGCCAGCAGCTTAGTGGGGGGGACGGACCCTTATGGCTACACCTTC CASSLVGGTDPYGYTF
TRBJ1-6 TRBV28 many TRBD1 TGTGCCAGCAGTCCCGGGACAGGGACGACACCCCTCCACTTT CASSPGTGTTPLHF
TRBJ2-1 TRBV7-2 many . TGTGCCAGCAGCTTATCGGTGACTAGTGGTTACAATGAGCAGTTCTTC CASSLSVTSGYNEQFF
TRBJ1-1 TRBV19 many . TGTGCCAGTAGTAAGGGCGTGCTCGCTGAAGCTTTCTTT CASSKGVLAEAFF
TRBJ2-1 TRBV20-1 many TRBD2 TGCAGTGCTAGGGAAGCGGGGGACGGGGAGCAGTTCTTC CSAREAGDGEQFF
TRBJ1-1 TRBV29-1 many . TGCAGCTTAAGGACGGACTTGAACACTGAAGCTTTCTTT CSLRTDLNTEAFF
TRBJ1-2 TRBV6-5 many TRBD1 TGTGCCAGCAGTTACAACAGGGGATCCAACTATGGCTACACCTTC CASSYNRGSNYGYTF
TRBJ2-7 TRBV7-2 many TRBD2 TGTGCCAGCAGGGGGACTAGCGGGGGAAGCTCCTACGAGCAGTACTTC CASRGTSGGSSYEQYF
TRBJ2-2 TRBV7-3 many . TGTGCCAGCAGCTCGCGGGGGCCCGGGGAGCTGTTTTTT CASSSRGPGELFF
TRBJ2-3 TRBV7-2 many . TGTGCCAGCAGCTCAGGCCCAAGGCAGGATACGCAGTATTTT CASSSGPRQDTQYF
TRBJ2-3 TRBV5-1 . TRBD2 TGCGCCAGCAGCATCGGGACTAGCGGGGGGGATACGCAGTATTTT CASSIGTSGGDTQYF
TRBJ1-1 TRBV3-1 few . TGTGCCAGCAGAGGGACGGGGATGAACACTGAAGCTTTCTTT CASRGTGMNTEAFF
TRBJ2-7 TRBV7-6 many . TGTGCCAGCAGAGGCTTCAAGGACGAGCAGTACTTC CASRGFKDEQYF
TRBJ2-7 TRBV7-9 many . TGTGCCAGCAGCTTAGAGAACAGGATTACCTACGAGCAGTACTTC CASSLENRITYEQYF
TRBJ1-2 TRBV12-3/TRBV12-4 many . TGTGCCAGCAGTTTGGGCAGCGTTGGCTATGGCTACACCTTC CASSLGSVGYGYTF
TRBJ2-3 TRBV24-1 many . TGTGCCACCAGTGGCGGGGCCACAGATACGCAGTATTTT CATSGGATDTQYF
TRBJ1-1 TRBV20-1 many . TGCAGTGCTAGAGCAGGGGTAGCTGAAGCTTTCTTT CSARAGVAEAFF
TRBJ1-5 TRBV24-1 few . TGTGCCACCAGTGATTTGTCGGGGCAGCCCCAGCATTTT CATSDLSGQPQHF
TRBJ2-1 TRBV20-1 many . TGCAGTGCTAGAGATTCGGGCGGCCAGAGCTCCTACAATGAGCAGTTCTTC CSARDSGGQSSYNEQFF
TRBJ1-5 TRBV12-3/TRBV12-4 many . TGTGCCAGCAGTAGGGACCACAATCAGCCCCAGCATTTT CASSRDHNQPQHF
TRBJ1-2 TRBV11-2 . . TGTGCCAGCAGCCCGGCGGGTAACTATGGCTACACCTTC CASSPAGNYGYTF
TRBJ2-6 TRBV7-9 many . TGTGCCAGCAGCTACTACGGGACCCCTGGGGCCAACGTCCTGACTTTC CASSYYGTPGANVLTF